The sequence of this T cell receptor beta chain was determined in a study of T cell repertoires and Cas9 in healthy adults (dated by TCRdb to between 2017 and 2018). Study-level background: Within the CD4 and CD8 compartments, SpCas9-reactive T cells were assessed for multi-effector potency, cytotoxicity and lineage determination. Preexisting T cell immunity against the Streptococcus pyogenes Cas9 nuclease (SpCas9) used in CRISPR gene editing was examined in the study. Here is what the overall study found, with its caveats: In vitro, the proliferation and function of SpCas9-reactive effector T cells were reported to be mitigated by SpCas9-reactive regulatory T cells.

Healthy humans were used as donors in the study. Libraries were prepared through the immunoSEQ multiplex PCR assay. Not all clones reach the TCRdb copy of this immuneACCESS table, which keeps in-frame sequences only. Checked studies attribute under half of the gap to unresolved V genes and leave the rest unexplained. This sample is represented by fewer than 15,000 clones; roughly 89% of them were singletons. The ten most abundant clones make up around 1.9% of the sample. Including cysteine and phenylalanine, the CDR3 has 13 amino acids. The DNA shown is the 39-base CDR3, in frame from base 1. CDR1 and CDR2, per the germline V gene, are ENHRY and SYGVKD. V loses 6 bases, J loses 2 bases, and the germline ends lie 5 bases apart. Of note for this clone: It lacks a known antigen. No base-level quality is on record; no much larger clone is a single base apart.

This sequence was found in a human donor in good health. Here the chain combines TRBV10-3 and TRBJ2-6; the D gene identity is not certain. The sequencing sample was made of Tregs (CD4+, CD25+, CD127-, CD137-, CD154-) from PBMCs; culture status not recorded. The DNA sequence follows: TGTGCCATCAGATCGGCTGGGGCCAACGTCCTGACTTTC. This is translated as CAIRSAGANVLTF.